These 23 T cell receptor beta chains share one sample of origin, sequenced in a study of cytomegalovirus exposure and HLA in healthy donors. In the PCR, 60 Vbeta and 13 Jbeta primers were used. Clones were read by immunoSEQ multiplex PCR, and TCRdb kept only the in-frame ones, dropping some. The sample records over 150,000 clones, 65% to 85% being singletons. Sequenced sample: PBMCs. The source of these receptors is a woman aged 18-30 years in good health and CMV-seronegative.

J is TRBJ2-7 and V is TRBV6-6; 7 positions match TRBD1. J gave up 3 bases and V 4 bases, and 9 bases lay outside the gene matches. The CDR3 totals 15 residues. From germline, CDR1 is MNHNY and CDR2 SVGAGI (reference sequence). CDR3 loop: CASSSPTGIYYEQYF. In nucleotides, the CDR3 is TGTGCCAGCAGTTCACCGACAGGGATTTACTACGAGCAGTACTTC.

This sequence joins TRBV7-9 and TRBJ2-7, with 7 bases matching TRBD1. Trimming at V came to 8 bases and at J to 3 bases, leaving 13 bases not matched to a gene. CDR3 length equals 15 residues. Germline CDR1 and CDR2: SEHNR and FQNEAQ (reference sequence). DNA of the CDR3: TGTGCCAGCCATGGAACCGGGACAGCGAACTACGAGCAGTACTTC. Protein sequence: CASHGTGTANYEQYF.

The genes are TRBV13 and TRBJ2-1; 11 bases line up with TRBD1. The V and J ends lost 6 bases and 2 bases, in that order; junction bases with no gene match: 6. This CDR3 comprises 16 residues. Germline CDR1 and CDR2: PRHDT and FYEKMQ (reference sequence). This CDR3 reads CASSLDRGLTYNEQFF. In DNA form, the CDR3 reads TGTGCCAGCAGTCTGGACAGGGGGCTTACCTACAATGAGCAGTTCTTC.

The chain employs TRBV5-6 and TRBJ2-2; TRBD1 might be the D (5 bases). The CDR3 totals 14 residues. Germline values: CDR1 SGHDT, CDR2 YYEEEE. With 5 bases removed from V and 3 bases from J, the gap between germline ends came to 11 bases. The CDR3 DNA reads TGTGCCAGCAGATCGCACAGGTACACCGGGGAGCTGTTTTTT. Translating gives CASRSHRYTGELFF.

DNA for the CDR3: TGTGCCAGTAGAATGCTCGGGCCCAGCGGGGAGCAGTACTTC. Encoded protein: CASRMLGPSGEQYF. This chain connects TRBV19 to TRBJ2-7, with D possibly being TRBD2 (6 bases). Germline lookup yields CDR1 LNHDA and CDR2 SQIVND (reference sequence). The CDR3 loop spans 14 amino acids. V lost 6 bases, J lost 7 bases, and 19 bases lay in between.

The genes are TRBV5-1 and TRBJ2-1; the match to TRBD2 covers 10 bases. The CDR3 is made up of 15 amino acids. Losses at the gene ends were 0 bases for V and 8 bases for J; bases not matched to a gene: 5. Germline values: CDR1 SGHRS, CDR2 YFSETQ. As DNA, the CDR3 is TGCGCCAGCAGCTTGGCAACTAGCGGGGCCTATGAGCAGTTCTTC. This sequence encodes CASSLATSGAYEQFF.

This rearrangement joins TRBV18 to TRBJ1-1; D uncertain. The CDR3 contains 15 residues. The germline V gene has CDR1 KGHSH and CDR2 LQKENI. With 2 bases removed from V and 2 bases from J, the gap between germline ends came to 12 bases. The CDR3 sequence: CASSPFNSINTEAFF. The CDR3 DNA sequence: TGTGCCAGCTCACCATTTAATAGTATCAACACTGAAGCTTTCTTT.

The chain joins TRBV29-1 to TRBJ2-7, with D maybe TRBD2 (5 bases). Trimming removed 3 bases at V and 2 bases at J, with 11 bases between. The CDR3 contains 13 residues. Per germline, CDR1 SQVTM and CDR2 ANQGSEA. The chain's CDR3 is CSVEDGGPYEQYF. The CDR3 nucleotides read TGCAGCGTTGAGGATGGCGGGCCCTACGAGCAGTACTTC.

The chain uses TRBV19 and TRBJ1-1; no firm D call. Germline lookup yields CDR1 LNHDA and CDR2 SQIVND (reference sequence). The germline V and J ends were trimmed by 3 bases and 5 bases, with 4 bases remaining between them. The CDR3 runs 11 residues. CDR3 residues: CASSIPTEAFF. CDR3 in DNA: TGTGCCAGTAGTATTCCGACTGAAGCTTTCTTT. Together with reference TRBV19 and TRBJ1-1, the CDR3 gives the full variable domain: DGGITQSPKYLFRKEGQNVTLSCEQNLNHDAMYWYRQDPGQGLRLIYYSQIVNDFQKGDIAEGYSVSREKKESFPLTVTSAQKNPTAFYLCASSIPTEAFFGQGTRLTVV.

This clone occurred once. This sequence joins TRBV2 and TRBJ2-1, with a weak D call TRBD2 (7 bases). CDR1 is SNHLY, CDR2 FYNNEI, per germline. The CDR3 runs to 12 residues. The V and J ends lost 10 bases and 6 bases respectively, with 13 bases between them. The CDR3: CATNREGNEQFF. The CDR3, as DNA: TGTGCCACCAACAGGGAGGGCAATGAGCAGTTCTTC. Together with reference TRBV2 and TRBJ2-1, the CDR3 gives the full variable domain: EPEVTQTPSHQVTQMGQEVILRCVPISNHLYFYWYRQILGQKVEFLVSFYNNEISEKSEIFDDQFSVERPDGSNFTLKIRSTKLEDSAMYFCATNREGNEQFFGPGTRLTVL.

This sequence joins TRBV30 and TRBJ2-1; D not certain. Germline loops: CDR1 GTSNPN, CDR2 SVGIG (reference sequence). The length of the CDR3 is 13 residues. V dropped 4 bases and J dropped 0 bases, with 7 bases sitting between them. The CDR3 DNA reads as TGTGCCTGGACTATAAGCTCCTACAATGAGCAGTTCTTC. As protein: CAWTISSYNEQFF.

This chain joins TRBV6-1 and TRBJ1-2; D remains unclear. This CDR3 contains 17 residues. Looked up from germline, CDR1 is MNHNS and CDR2 is SASEGT. Between the trimmed V and J ends, which lost 3 bases and 4 bases, there was a span of 21 bases. For the CDR3, the DNA is TGTGCCAGCAGTGATGTGGTGCAGGCCGCCAATTCCTATGGCTACACCTTC. It yields the protein CASSDVVQAANSYGYTF.

The V and J genes are TRBV12-2 and TRBJ2-2; the D call TRBD2 from the table was never checked on the DNA. TRBV12-2 is assigned pseudogene status. CDR3 size: 15 residues. The CDR3 spells CASRFSPWPAGELFF. In DNA form, the CDR3 reads TGTGCAAGTCGCTTTTCCCCGTGGCCAGCGGGGGAGCTGTTTTTT.

The chain employs TRBV2 and TRBJ1-4; possible D gene TRBD1, 5 bases. Trimming shortened V by 6 bases and J by 8 bases, and 16 bases separated the two germline ends. This CDR3 is built from 14 residues. Germline-derived CDR1 and CDR2 are SNHLY and FYNNEI. This chain's CDR3 is CASRDPGGREKLFF. The CDR3 nucleotides read TGTGCCAGCAGGGATCCCGGGGGGAGGGAAAAACTGTTTTTT.

The chain uses TRBV7-3 and TRBJ2-1, with 8 bases identical to TRBD2. CDR1 and CDR2 from the germline V gene are SGHTA and FQGTGA. Unmatched junction bases numbered 8, after V lost 2 bases and J lost 8 bases. The CDR3 runs to 15 residues. CDR3 DNA sequence: TGTGCCAGCAGCTTATCCAGCGGGAGAAGGGATGAGCAGTTCTTC. This codes for CASSLSSGRRDEQFF.

J is TRBJ1-4 and V is TRBV28; no firm D call. Germline loops: CDR1 MDHEN, CDR2 SYDVKM. Between the trimmed V and J ends, which lost 1 base and 0 bases, there was a span of 15 bases. CDR3 length: 18 residues. The CDR3 coding sequence is TGTGCCAGCAGTTTATATGAGGGCCTAGTTGCAACTAATGAAAAACTGTTTTTT. Residues: CASSLYEGLVATNEKLFF.

The chain is built from TRBV5-6 and TRBJ2-5, with TRBD1 matching over 7 bases. Germline CDR1 reads SGHDT; CDR2 reads YYEEEE. Trimming took 3 bases from V and 5 from J; bases not matched to a gene: 4. This CDR3 contains 13 residues. In DNA, the CDR3 is TGTGCCAGCAGCTGGGACAGACGGGAGACCCAGTACTTC. Translating it yields CASSWDRRETQYF.

The rearrangement uses TRBV7-2 and TRBJ2-1; 9 nucleotides agree with TRBD2. Germline V gene sequence: CDR1 SGHTA, CDR2 FQGNSA. Trimming cost V 1 base and J 4 bases; bases outside gene matches: 5. The CDR3 covers 16 residues. CDR3 DNA sequence: TGTGCCAGCAGCTTAGTCCGTCTAGCGGGGTACAATGAGCAGTTCTTC. It yields the protein CASSLVRLAGYNEQFF. Combining the CDR3 with reference TRBV7-2 and TRBJ2-1 gives the whole variable domain GAGVSQSPSNKVTEKGKDVELRCDPISGHTALYWYRQSLGQGLEFLIYFQGNSAPDKSGLPSDRFSAERTGGSVSTLTIQRTQQEDSAVYLCASSLVRLAGYNEQFFGPGTRLTVL.

This clone was seen a handful of times. The chain employs TRBV4-1 and TRBJ2-2; no firm D call. V was clipped by 5 bases and J by 0 bases, with 10 bases between them. This CDR3 has 15 amino acids. Germline assignment: CDR1 MGHRA and CDR2 YSYEKL. CDR3 bases: TGCGCCAGCAGCGCGACTGGCGCGAACACCGGGGAGCTGTTTTTT. Translated: CASSATGANTGELFF.

This clone has just a few counts. Germline and junction disagree at one end, which may indicate a read error. The J gene is TRBJ2-6, the V gene TRBV7-3; 8 bases are shared with TRBD2. CDR1 and CDR2 from the germline V gene are SGHTA and FQGTGA. This CDR3 is 14 amino acids long. In DNA form, the CDR3 reads TGTGCCAGTAGCTTAAGCGGGGGCGCCAACGTCCTGACTTTC. This gives the protein CASSLSGGANVLTF. Variable domain in full (rest from reference TRBV7-3 and TRBJ2-6): GAGVSQTPSNKVTEKGKYVELRCDPISGHTALYWYRQSLGQGPEFLIYFQGTGAADDSGLPNDRFFAVRPEGSVSTLKIQRTERGDSAVYLCASSLSGGANVLTFGAGSRLTVL.

The rearrangement uses TRBV7-2 and TRBJ2-7; 11 bases fit TRBD2. This CDR3 comprises 14 residues. From germline, CDR1 is SGHTA and CDR2 FQGNSA. With 7 bases clipped from V and 3 bases from J, the junction kept 5 bases outside the gene matches. This CDR3 is CASNTGTSGYEQYF. In DNA, the CDR3 is TGTGCCAGCAATACCGGGACTAGCGGCTACGAGCAGTACTTC.

V gene TRBV9 combines with J gene TRBJ1-1; the D gene is possibly TRBD1 (5 bases). Germline CDR1 reads SGDLS; CDR2 reads YYNGEE. With 0 bases removed from V and 6 bases from J, the gap between germline ends came to 15 bases. This CDR3 is built from 15 residues. The CDR3 DNA reads as TGTGCCAGCAGCGTAGACGGGGGACTACGGGCTGAAGCTTTCTTT. It codes for CASSVDGGLRAEAFF.

V gene TRBV18 combines with J gene TRBJ1-5, with 7 bases matching TRBD1. Trimming cost V 1 base and J 2 bases; bases outside gene matches: 8. This CDR3 spans 17 amino acids. Germline V CDR1 and CDR2: KGHSH, LQKENI. Written as DNA, the CDR3 is TGTGCCAGCTCACCACAGATGACAGGGTTAGGCAATCAGCCCCAGCATTTT. It translates to CASSPQMTGLGNQPQHF. Full variable domain (remainder filled in from reference TRBV18 and TRBJ1-5): NAGVMQNPRHLVRRRGQEARLRCSPMKGHSHVYWYRQLPEEGLKFMVYLQKENIIDESGMPKERFSAEFPKEGPSILRIQQVVRGDSAAYFCASSPQMTGLGNQPQHFGDGTRLSIL.